A selection of T cell receptor beta chains follows, all from one sample in a study of response to subunit inactivated influenza vaccine. TCRdb used MiXCR to reprocess the RT-PCR reads, holding one entry per CDR3 protein. The profile shows 500,000 to 600,000 distinct CDR3 sequences, around 15% of them singletons. This sample comprised PBMCs from blood, obtained about 12 days after vaccination. Receptors were obtained from a man aged 50-59 years who received an inactivated influenza vaccine. CDR3s leave out the opening cysteine and the closing phenylalanine or tryptophan.

>TRBJ2-7|TRBV7-8
ASSLKRETYEQY
>TRBJ2-1|TRBV11-1
ASSLGRGAQPYFYNEQF
>TRBJ2-7|TRBV6-2/TRBV6-3
ASSYPGVQNEQY
>TRBJ2-1|TRBV5-6
ASSFLLAGENNEQF
>TRBJ1-6|TRBV4-1
ASSQEVRIDSPLH
>TRBJ2-7|TRBV5-5
ASSWYQGRNEQY
>TRBJ1-5|TRBV6-1
ASRGQGGSQPQH
>TRBJ2-1|TRBV4-1
ASSQDLLQFNEQF
>TRBJ1-2|TRBV28
ASSPQGAGYT
>TRBJ2-5|TRBV5-1
ASSEHANQETQY
>TRBJ2-2|TRBV12-3/TRBV12-4
ASSNLATGDLF
>TRBJ2-6|TRBV6-1
ASSEPGTGANVLT
>TRBJ2-3|TRBV4-3
ASSHQGADTQY
>TRBJ2-1|TRBV20-1
SARGRAGRNEQF
>TRBJ2-1|TRBV29-1
SVKRTSGITEQF
>TRBJ2-7|TRBV20-1
SASDGPTYEQY
>TRBJ1-1|TRBV20-1
SARDSGRGYTEAF
>TRBJ2-2|TRBV6-1
ASRQGQGRSTGELF
>TRBJ2-1|TRBV5-1
ASSSLGSGSSGEQF
>TRBJ2-2|TRBV6-5
ASSYSVGTGELF
>TRBJ2-3|TRBV12-3/TRBV12-4
ASCVGTDTQY
>TRBJ1-5|TRBV4-3
ASSQVWGSNQPQH
>TRBJ1-1|TRBV19
ATSPGLNTEAF
>TRBJ2-2|TRBV7-3
ASSLQSRGTGELF
>TRBJ2-2|TRBV9
ASSEDRGGTGELF
>TRBJ2-2|TRBV4-3
ASSQDAGPNTGELF
>TRBJ2-1|TRBV11-3
ASSRGGDLNEQF
>TRBJ2-1|TRBV28
ASSSSGQGTFNEQF
>TRBJ2-3|TRBV20-1
SANRGDATDTQY
>TRBJ2-1|TRBV14
ASSQFLDEQF
>TRBJ2-4|TRBV10-3
AISESEGKNIQY
>TRBJ2-2|TRBV5-1
ASSLDSAMNTGELF
>TRBJ1-4|TRBV19
ASSFAVEKLF
>TRBJ1-2|TRBV2
ASSMRGYGYT
>TRBJ2-1|TRBV6-6
ASSYSVFAPKF
>TRBJ2-3|TRBV4-2
ASSQGSLAGGRTDTQY
>TRBJ2-5|TRBV7-9
ASSYRNQFLGQETQY
>TRBJ2-2|TRBV12-3/TRBV12-4
ASSIDRGLNTGELF
>TRBJ2-1|TRBV6-5
ASSYFQGSYNEQF
>TRBJ1-6|TRBV7-2
ASSLVAGGGPPLH
>TRBJ2-3|TRBV4-2
ASSQGLAGVDTQY
>TRBJ2-3|TRBV10-3
AIKGTDFTDTQY
>TRBJ2-7|TRBV10-3
ATDPSGRPKEQY
>TRBJ2-2|TRBV10-3
AISPRGASAGELF
>TRBJ2-1|TRBV30
AWSFGQAYNEQF
>TRBJ2-3|TRBV29-1
SVAGEDRGLTDTQY
>TRBJ2-7|TRBV29-1
SAQSRHGEQY
>TRBJ2-3|TRBV9
ASSVAGGQGASDTQY
>TRBJ2-5|TRBV20-1
SADRGAGTQY
>TRBJ2-2|TRBV2
ASSGQTTGELF